The 5 T cell receptor beta chains given below trace back to one sample, sequenced in a study of T cell responses to AZD1222 COVID-19 vaccine. This table comes from immunoSEQ multiplex PCR, and its TCRdb copy is limited to in-frame clones, with some not included. In the table there are around 100,000 clones, 92% of which are singletons. The specimen was peripheral blood, collected on day 0 of AZD1222 vaccination. These receptors originate from an adult in good health.

J is TRBJ2-3 and V is TRBV9; D is unresolved. The germline gives CDR1 SGDLS, CDR2 YYNGEE. V was clipped by 2 bases and J by 0 bases, with 4 bases between them. CDR3 size: 13 residues. The CDR3: CASSVDSTDTQYF. CDR3 DNA: TGTGCCAGCAGCGTTGATAGCACAGATACGCAGTATTTT.

This clone was found once. The chain couples TRBV5-1 to TRBJ2-3; 8 bases are a match to TRBD2. Germline CDR1 SGHRS, CDR2 YFSETQ. CDR3 length equals 14 residues. The V segment lost 4 bases and the J segment 0 bases; nucleotides outside the gene matches: 1. The chain's CDR3 is CASSASGSTDTQYF. The CDR3 region has the DNA TGCGCCAGCAGCGCTAGCGGGAGCACAGATACGCAGTATTTT.

The V and J genes are TRBV6-2 or TRBV6-3 and TRBJ1-6, with TRBD1 as a possible D gene (6 bases). Trimming took 2 bases from V and 7 from J, leaving 15 bases between them. CDR1 MNHEY and CDR2 SVGEGT come from the germline V gene. The CDR3 spans 16 residues. In DNA form, the CDR3 reads TGTGCCAGCAGTTACCCCGGGGGCCTCGGAAATTCACCCCTCCACTTT. This encodes CASSYPGGLGNSPLHF.

This clone was detected once. The V and J genes are TRBV7-9 and TRBJ2-3; the match to TRBD1 covers 8 bases. The CDR3 spans 14 residues. CDR1 is SEHNR and CDR2 is FQNEAQ in the germline V gene (reference sequence). V gave up 7 bases and J gave up 2 bases; unmatched junction bases: 5. CDR3 sequence (DNA): TGTGCCAGCAAAACGGACAGGGCCACAGATACGCAGTATTTT. Its protein is CASKTDRATDTQYF.

The chain carries TRBV5-1 and TRBJ1-1; TRBD1 is a possible D gene (5 bases). Germline CDR1 SGHRS, CDR2 YFSETQ. The length of the CDR3 is 15 residues. V was trimmed by 1 base and J by 1 base, leaving 11 bases between them. In DNA form, the CDR3 reads TGCGCCAGCAGCTTGTACGGAGGGGCGAACACTGAAGCTTTCTTT. This translates into CASSLYGGANTEAFF.